The clone carrying this TCR beta chain was detected only a few times. The V end lost 7 bases, the J end lost 5 bases, and 17 bases lay between the germline ends. CDR1 SQVTM and CDR2 ANQGSEA come from the germline V gene. This CDR3 is built from 13 residues. The data stem from a study of blood T cell repertoires in COVID-19. At the level of the study: Material from acute and convalescent COVID-19 was sourced from the United States, Italy and Spain. T cells, B-cell-depleted T cells, or PBMCs supplied cDNA or gDNA.

In the 2 weeks before study entry, exposed participants met a COVID-19 case, which was PCR-confirmed or clinician-diagnosed. Clones were sequenced by immunoSEQ multiplex PCR, and TCRdb holds only the in-frame ones, with some missing. Of 150,000 to 200,000 clones in the sample, around 84% were seen once. The sample consisted of PBMCs or T cells enriched from blood (not recorded which). The sequence was obtained from a young woman who had been exposed to COVID-19. The V call is TRBV29-1, the J call TRBJ1-1; D gene uncertain. CDR3 in amino acids: CSDLSTDTTEAFF. The CDR3 nucleotides read TGCAGCGACTTATCTACAGATACTACTGAAGCTTTCTTT.